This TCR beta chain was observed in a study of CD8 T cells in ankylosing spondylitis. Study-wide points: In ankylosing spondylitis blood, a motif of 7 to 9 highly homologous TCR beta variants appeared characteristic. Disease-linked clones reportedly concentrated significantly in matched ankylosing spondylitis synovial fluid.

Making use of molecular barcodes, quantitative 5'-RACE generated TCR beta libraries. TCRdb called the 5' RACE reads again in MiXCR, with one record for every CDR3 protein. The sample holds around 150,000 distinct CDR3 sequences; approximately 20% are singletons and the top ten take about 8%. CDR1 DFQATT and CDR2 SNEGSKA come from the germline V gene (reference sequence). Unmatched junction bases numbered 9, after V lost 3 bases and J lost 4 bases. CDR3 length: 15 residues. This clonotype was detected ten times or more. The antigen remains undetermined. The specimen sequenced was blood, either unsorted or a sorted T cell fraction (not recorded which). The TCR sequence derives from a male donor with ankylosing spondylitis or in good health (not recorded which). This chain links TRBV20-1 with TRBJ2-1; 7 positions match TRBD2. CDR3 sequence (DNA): TGCAGTGCTAGGGTCATGCGGGAGCAGTACAATGAGCAGTTCTTC. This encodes CSARVMREQYNEQFF.